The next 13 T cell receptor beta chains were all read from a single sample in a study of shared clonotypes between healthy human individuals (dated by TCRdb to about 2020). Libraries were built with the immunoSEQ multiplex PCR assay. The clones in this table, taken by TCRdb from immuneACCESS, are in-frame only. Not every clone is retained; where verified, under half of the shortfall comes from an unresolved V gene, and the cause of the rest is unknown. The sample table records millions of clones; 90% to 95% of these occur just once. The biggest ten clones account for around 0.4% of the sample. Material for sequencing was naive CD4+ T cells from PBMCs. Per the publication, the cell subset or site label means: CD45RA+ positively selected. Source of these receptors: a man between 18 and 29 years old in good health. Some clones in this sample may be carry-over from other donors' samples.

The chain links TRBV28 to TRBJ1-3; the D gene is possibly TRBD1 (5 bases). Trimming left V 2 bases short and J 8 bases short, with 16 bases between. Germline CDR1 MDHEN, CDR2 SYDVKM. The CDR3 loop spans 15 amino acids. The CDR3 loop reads CASSLQPGLGDTIYF. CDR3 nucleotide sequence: TGTGCCAGCAGTTTACAACCGGGACTGGGAGACACCATATATTTT.

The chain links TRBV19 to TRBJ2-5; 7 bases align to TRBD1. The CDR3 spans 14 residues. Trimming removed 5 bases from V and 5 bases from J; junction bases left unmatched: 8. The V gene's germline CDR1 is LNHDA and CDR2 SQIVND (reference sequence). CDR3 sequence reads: CASSLTDRRETQYF. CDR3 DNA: TGTGCCAGTAGTCTGACGGACAGGCGGGAGACCCAGTACTTC.

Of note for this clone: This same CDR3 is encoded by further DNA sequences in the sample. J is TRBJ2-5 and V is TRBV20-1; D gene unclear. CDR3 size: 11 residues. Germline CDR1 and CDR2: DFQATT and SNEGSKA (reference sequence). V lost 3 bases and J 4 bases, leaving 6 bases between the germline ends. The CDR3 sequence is CSASPGETQYF. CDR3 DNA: TGCAGTGCTAGCCCAGGAGAGACCCAGTACTTC.

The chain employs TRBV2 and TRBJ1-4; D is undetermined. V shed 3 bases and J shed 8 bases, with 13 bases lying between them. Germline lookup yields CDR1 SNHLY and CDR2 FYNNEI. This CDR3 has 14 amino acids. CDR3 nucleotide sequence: TGTGCCAGCAGTGAGACACCGGTGGGCGAAAAACTGTTTTTT. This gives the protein CASSETPVGEKLFF.

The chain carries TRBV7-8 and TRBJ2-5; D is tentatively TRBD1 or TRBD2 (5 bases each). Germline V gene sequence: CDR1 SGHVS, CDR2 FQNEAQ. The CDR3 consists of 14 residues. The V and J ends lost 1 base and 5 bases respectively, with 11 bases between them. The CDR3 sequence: CASSLVRWGETQYF. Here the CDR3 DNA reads TGTGCCAGCAGCTTAGTCCGTTGGGGGGAGACCCAGTACTTC.

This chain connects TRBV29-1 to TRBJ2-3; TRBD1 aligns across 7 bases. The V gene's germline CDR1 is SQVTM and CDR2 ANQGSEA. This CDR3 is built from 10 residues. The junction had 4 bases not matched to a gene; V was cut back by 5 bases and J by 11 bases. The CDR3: CSVWDRRQYF. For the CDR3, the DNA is TGCAGCGTTTGGGACAGACGGCAGTATTTT.

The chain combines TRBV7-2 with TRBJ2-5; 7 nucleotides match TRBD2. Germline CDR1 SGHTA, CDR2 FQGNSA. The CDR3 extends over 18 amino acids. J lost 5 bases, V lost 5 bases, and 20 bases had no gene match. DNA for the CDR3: TGTGCCAGCAGCCCTGGCCGACTAGCCGGGGTTTTAGGTGAGACCCAGTACTTC. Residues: CASSPGRLAGVLGETQYF.

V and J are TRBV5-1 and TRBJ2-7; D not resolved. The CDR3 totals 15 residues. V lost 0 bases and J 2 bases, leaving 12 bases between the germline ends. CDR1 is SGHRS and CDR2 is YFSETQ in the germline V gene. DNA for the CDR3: TGCGCCAGCAGCTTGGGCTCCGGTCTTACCTACGAGCAGTACTTC. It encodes CASSLGSGLTYEQYF.

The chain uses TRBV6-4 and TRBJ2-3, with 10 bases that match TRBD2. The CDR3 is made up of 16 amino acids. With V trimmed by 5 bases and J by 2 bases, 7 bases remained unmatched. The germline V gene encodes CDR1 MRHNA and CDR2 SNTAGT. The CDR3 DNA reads TGTGCCAGCAGTCTCGCTAGCGGGAGAAACACAGATACGCAGTATTTT. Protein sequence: CASSLASGRNTDTQYF.

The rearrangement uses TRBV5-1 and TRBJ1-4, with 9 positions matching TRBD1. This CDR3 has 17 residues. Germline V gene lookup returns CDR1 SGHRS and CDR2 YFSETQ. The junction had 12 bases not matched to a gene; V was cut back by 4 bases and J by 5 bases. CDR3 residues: CASSPTGWDRENEKLFF. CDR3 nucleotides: TGCGCCAGCAGCCCAACGGGCTGGGACAGGGAAAATGAAAAACTGTTTTTT.

The CDR3 DNA is TGTGCCAGCAGCTCAACAGGGGTCTATGGCTACACCTTC. It encodes CASSSTGVYGYTF. The chain has TRBV14 and TRBJ1-2; 7 nucleotides match TRBD1. The CDR3 is 13 residues long. V lost 5 bases, J lost 4 bases, and 4 bases stayed unmatched. Germline loops: CDR1 SGHDN, CDR2 FVKESK.

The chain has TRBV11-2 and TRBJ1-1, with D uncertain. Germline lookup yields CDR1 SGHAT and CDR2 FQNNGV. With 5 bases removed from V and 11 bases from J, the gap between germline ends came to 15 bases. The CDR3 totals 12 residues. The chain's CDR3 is CASSPEVRTAFF. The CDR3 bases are TGTGCCAGCAGCCCCGAGGTTCGAACCGCTTTCTTT.

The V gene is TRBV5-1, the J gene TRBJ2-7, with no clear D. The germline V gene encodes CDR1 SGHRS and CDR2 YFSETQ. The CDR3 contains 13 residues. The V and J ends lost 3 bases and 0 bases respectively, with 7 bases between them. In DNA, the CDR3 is TGCGCCAGCAGCTCCACTCTCTCCTACGAGCAGTACTTC. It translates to CASSSTLSYEQYF.